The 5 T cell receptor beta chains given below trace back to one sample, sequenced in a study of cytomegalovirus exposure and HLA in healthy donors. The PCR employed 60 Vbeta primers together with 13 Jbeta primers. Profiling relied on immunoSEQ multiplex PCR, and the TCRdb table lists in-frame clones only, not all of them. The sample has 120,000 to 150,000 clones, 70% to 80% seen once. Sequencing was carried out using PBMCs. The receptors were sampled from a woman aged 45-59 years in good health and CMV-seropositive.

The CDR3 DNA follows: TGTGCCAGCAGCGCCGACAGGTCTAATGAAAAACTGTTTTTT. Protein sequence: CASSADRSNEKLFF. The chain joins TRBV7-9 to TRBJ1-4; D may be TRBD1 (6 bases). The CDR3 is made up of 14 amino acids. Germline V gives CDR1 SEHNR, CDR2 FQNEAQ (reference sequence). Trimming removed 5 bases from V and 3 bases from J, with 10 bases in between.

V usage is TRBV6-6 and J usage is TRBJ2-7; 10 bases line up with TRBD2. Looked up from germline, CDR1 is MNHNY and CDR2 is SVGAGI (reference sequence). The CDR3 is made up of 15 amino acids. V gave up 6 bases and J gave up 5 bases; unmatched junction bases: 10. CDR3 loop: CASSHSSGGADEQYF. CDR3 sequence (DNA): TGTGCCAGCAGCCACTCAAGCGGGGGGGCGGACGAGCAGTACTTC.

The CDR3 DNA sequence: TGTGCCAGCAGCTTGGGACTAGCGGGGGGAGAGGAGACCCAGTACTTC. This codes for CASSLGLAGGEETQYF. The chain joins TRBV5-8 to TRBJ2-5; 13 nucleotides agree with TRBD2. The CDR3 runs 16 residues. After removal of 0 bases from V and 5 bases from J, the junction contained 4 bases not matched to a gene. Germline V gives CDR1 SGHTS, CDR2 YDEGEE.

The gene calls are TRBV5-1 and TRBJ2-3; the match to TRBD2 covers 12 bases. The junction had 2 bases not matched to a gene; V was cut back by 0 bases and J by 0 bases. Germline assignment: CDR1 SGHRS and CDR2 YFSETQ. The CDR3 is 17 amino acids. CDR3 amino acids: CASSLGGTSGSTDTQYF. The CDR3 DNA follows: TGCGCCAGCAGCTTGGGAGGGACTAGCGGGAGCACAGATACGCAGTATTTT.

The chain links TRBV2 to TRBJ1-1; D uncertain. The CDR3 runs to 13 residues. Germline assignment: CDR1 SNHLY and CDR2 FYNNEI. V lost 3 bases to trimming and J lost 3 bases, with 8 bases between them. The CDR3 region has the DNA TGTGCCAGCAGTGAGGGCAGATACACTGAAGCTTTCTTT. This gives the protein CASSEGRYTEAFF.